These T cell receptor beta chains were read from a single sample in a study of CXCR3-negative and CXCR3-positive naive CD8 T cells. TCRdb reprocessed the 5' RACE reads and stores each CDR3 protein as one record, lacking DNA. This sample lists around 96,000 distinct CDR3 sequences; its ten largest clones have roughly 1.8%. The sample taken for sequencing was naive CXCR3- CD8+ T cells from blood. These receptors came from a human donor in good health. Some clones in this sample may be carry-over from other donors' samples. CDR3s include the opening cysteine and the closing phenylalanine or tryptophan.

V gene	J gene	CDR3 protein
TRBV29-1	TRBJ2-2	CSVEDMTGNTGELFF
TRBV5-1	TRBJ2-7	CASSTDSYEQYF
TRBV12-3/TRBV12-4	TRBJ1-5	CASSLGGGNQPQHF
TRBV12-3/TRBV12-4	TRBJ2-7	CASSLMGTGDEQYF
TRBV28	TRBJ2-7	CASSPPGQPTSYEQYF
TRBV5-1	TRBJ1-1	CASSSGDTEAFF
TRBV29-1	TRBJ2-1	CSVVGQEAYEQFF
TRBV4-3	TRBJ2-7	CASSQHRGRLSSYEQYF
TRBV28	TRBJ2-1	CASRSLAENNEQFF
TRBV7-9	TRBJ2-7	CASSGSGPSYEQYF
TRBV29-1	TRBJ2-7	CSALDNSYEQYF
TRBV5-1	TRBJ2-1	CASRSTGFTYNEQFF
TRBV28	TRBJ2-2	CASLGTGGNTGELFF
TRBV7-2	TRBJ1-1	CASSLIDRGEGTEAFF
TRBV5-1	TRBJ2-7	CASSPLPAYEQYF
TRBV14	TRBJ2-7	CASSPHPYEQYF
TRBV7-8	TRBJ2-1	CASSLFKRGGNEQFF
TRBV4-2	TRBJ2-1	CASSLSSGSRSEQFF
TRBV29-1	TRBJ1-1	CSVEVDSPEAFF
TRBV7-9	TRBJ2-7	CASSSSGAVGNEQYF
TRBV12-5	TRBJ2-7	CASGPGQGAYEQYF
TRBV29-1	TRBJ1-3	CSVGGGIRSGNTIYF
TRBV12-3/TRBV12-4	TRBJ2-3	CASTQLGDTQYF
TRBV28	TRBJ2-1	CASSPSTSGRYNEQFF
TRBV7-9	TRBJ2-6	CASSLPADSGANVLTF
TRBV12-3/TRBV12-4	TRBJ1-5	CASSGWGNQPQHF
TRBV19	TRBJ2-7	CASSMQLLYEQYF
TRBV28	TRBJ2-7	CASSPGTRINYEQYF
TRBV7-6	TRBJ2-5	CASSLGGGIEETQYF
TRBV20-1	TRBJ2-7	CSAREQEGGIYEQYF
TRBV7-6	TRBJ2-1	CASSRGEWNEQFF
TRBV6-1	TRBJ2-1	CASSDGLAGGNEQFF
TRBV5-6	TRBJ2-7	CASSFLVGGWYEQYF
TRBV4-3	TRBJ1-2	CASSQEEWETEYAGYTF
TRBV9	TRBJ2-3	CASSVYGPDTQYF